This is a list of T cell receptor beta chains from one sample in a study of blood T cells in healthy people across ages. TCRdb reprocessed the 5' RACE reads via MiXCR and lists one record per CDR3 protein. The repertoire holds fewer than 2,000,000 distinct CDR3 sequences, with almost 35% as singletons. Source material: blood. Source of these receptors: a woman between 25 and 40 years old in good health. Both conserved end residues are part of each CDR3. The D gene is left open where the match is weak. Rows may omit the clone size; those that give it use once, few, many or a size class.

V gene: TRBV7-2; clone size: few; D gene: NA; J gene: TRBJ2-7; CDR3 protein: CASSLGWVASKVHEQYF; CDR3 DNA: TGTGCCAGCAGCTTAGGATGGGTAGCCTCAAAAGTTCACGAGCAGTACTTC
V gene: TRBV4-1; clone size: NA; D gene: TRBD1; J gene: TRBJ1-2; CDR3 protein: CASSPHRQGDYGYTF; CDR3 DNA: TGCGCCAGCAGCCCCCACCGACAGGGAGACTATGGCTACACCTTC
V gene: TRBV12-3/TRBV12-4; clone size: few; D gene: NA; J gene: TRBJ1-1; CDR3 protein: CASSFGLERGTEAFF; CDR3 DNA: TGTGCCAGCAGTTTCGGGCTCGAACGGGGCACTGAAGCTTTCTTT
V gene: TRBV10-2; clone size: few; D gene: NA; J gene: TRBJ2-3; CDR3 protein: CASSVVTGTDTQYF; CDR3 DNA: TGCGCCAGCAGTGTCGTGACAGGCACAGATACGCAGTATTTT
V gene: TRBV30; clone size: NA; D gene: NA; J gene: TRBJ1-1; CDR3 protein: CAWTGAFF; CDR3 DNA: TGTGCCTGGACGGGAGCTTTCTTT
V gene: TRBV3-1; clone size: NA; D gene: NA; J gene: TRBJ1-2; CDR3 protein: CASSPAAGFWGSYGYTF; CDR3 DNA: TGTGCCAGCAGCCCAGCAGCGGGGTTTTGGGGATCGTATGGCTACACCTTC
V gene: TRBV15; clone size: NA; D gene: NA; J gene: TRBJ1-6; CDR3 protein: CATSRAGSGSPLHF; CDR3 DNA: TGTGCCACCAGCAGAGCAGGGTCGGGTTCACCCCTCCACTTT
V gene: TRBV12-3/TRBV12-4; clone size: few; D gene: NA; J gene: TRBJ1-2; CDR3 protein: CASSLARYGYTF; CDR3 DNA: TGTGCCAGCAGTTTAGCTCGATATGGCTACACCTTC
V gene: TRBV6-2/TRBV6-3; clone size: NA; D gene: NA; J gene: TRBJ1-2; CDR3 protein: CASSYPSGRYGYTF; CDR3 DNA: TGTGCCAGCAGTTATCCTTCAGGGCGCTATGGCTACACCTTC
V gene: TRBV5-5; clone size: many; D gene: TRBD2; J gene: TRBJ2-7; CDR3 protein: CASSPGLAGVGSEQYF; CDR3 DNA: TGTGCCAGCAGTCCTGGACTAGCGGGAGTTGGTTCCGAGCAGTACTTC
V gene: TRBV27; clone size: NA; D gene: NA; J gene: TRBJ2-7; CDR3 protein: CASSGAGEPEQYF; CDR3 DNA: TGTGCCAGCAGTGGGGCAGGGGAGCCCGAGCAGTACTTC
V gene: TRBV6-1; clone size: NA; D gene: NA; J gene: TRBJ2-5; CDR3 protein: CASSSRPQGLGETQYF; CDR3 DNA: TGTGCCAGCAGCTCCCGGCCTCAGGGGCTCGGGGAGACCCAGTACTTC
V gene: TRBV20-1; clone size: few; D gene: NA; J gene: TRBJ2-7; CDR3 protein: CSASVQDEQYF; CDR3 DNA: TGCAGTGCTTCGGTACAGGACGAGCAGTACTTC
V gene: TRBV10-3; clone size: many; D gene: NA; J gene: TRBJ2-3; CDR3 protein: CAIRWGADADTQYF; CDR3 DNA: TGTGCCATCAGGTGGGGGGCCGACGCAGATACGCAGTATTTT
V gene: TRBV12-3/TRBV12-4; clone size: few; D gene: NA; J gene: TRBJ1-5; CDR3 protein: CASSLALMGDQPQHF; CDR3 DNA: TGTGCCAGCAGTTTAGCTTTGATGGGAGATCAGCCCCAGCATTTT
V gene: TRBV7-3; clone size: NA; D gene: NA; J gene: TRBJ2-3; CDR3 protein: CASSLYPDTQYF; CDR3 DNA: TGTGCCAGCAGCTTATATCCAGATACGCAGTATTTT
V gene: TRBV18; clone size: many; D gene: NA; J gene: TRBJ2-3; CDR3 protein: CASSPRGVADTQYF; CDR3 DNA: TGTGCCAGCTCACCACGGGGGGTCGCAGATACGCAGTATTTT
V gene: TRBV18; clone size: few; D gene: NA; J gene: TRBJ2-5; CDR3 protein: CASSPLAGNQETQYF; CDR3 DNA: TGTGCCAGCTCACCACTCGCGGGGAACCAAGAGACCCAGTACTTC
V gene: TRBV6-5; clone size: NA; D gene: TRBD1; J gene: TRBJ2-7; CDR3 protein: CASRGTESSYEQYF; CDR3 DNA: TGTGCCAGCAGGGGGACAGAGAGCTCCTACGAGCAGTACTTC
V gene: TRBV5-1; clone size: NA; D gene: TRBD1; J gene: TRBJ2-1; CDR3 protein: CASSLAWDSQIVNEQFF; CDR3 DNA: TGCGCCAGCAGCTTGGCGTGGGACAGTCAAATCGTAAATGAGCAGTTCTTC
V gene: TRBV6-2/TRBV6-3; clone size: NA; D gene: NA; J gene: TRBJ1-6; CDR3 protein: CASTRQAYNSPLHF; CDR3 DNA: TGTGCCAGCACTAGACAGGCCTATAATTCACCCCTCCACTTT
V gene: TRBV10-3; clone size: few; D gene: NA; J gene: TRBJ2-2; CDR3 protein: CAISSSGNTGELFF; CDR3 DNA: TGTGCCATCAGTTCCAGCGGGAACACCGGGGAGCTGTTTTTT
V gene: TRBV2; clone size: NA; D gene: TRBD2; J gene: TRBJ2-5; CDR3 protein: CASRVGTSGQETQYF; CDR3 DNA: TGTGCCAGCAGGGTCGGGACTAGCGGACAAGAGACCCAGTACTTC
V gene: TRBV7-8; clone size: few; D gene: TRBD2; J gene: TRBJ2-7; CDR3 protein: CASRSVGLASYEQYF; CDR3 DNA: TGTGCCAGCAGGTCTGTTGGACTAGCCTCCTACGAGCAGTACTTC
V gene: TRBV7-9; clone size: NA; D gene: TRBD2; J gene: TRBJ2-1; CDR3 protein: CASSSASGGHSYNEQFF; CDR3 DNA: TGTGCCAGCAGCTCGGCTAGCGGGGGCCACTCGTACAATGAGCAGTTCTTC
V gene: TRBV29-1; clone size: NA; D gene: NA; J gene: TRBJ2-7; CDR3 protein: CSVVRGREQYF; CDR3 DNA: TGCAGCGTTGTCAGAGGCCGGGAGCAGTACTTC
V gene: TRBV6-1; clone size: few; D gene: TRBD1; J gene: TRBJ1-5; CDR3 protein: CASSGQGAANSNQPQHF; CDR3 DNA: TGTGCCAGCAGTGGGCAGGGGGCCGCTAATTCCAATCAGCCCCAGCATTTT
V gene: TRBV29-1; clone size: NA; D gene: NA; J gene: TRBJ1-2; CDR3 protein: CSVAGQTTRGYTF; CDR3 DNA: TGCAGCGTCGCAGGACAGACTACGAGAGGCTACACCTTC
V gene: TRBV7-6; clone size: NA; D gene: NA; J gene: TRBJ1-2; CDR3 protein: CASSLDPGGNYGYTF; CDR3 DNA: TGTGCCAGCAGCTTAGACCCGGGGGGCAACTATGGCTACACCTTC
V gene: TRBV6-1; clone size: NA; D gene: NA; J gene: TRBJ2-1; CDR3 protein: CASSERGSSYNEQFF; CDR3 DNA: TGTGCCAGCAGTGAAAGGGGGAGCTCCTACAATGAGCAGTTCTTC
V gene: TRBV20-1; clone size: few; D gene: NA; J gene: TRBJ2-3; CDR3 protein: CSATPQEGGRPVDTQYF; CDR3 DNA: TGCAGTGCCACCCCCCAGGAGGGGGGGCGGCCGGTAGATACGCAGTATTTT
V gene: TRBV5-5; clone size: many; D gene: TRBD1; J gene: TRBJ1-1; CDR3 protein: CASSYGTGGEAFF; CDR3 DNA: TGTGCCAGCAGCTACGGGACAGGGGGGGAAGCTTTCTTT
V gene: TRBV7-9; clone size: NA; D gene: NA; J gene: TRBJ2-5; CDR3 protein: CASSSADHQETQYF; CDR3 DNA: TGTGCCAGCAGCTCTGCGGACCACCAAGAGACCCAGTACTTC
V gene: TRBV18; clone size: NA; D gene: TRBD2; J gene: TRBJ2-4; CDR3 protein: CASSPRLAGGRYEQYF; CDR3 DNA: TGTGCCAGCTCACCACGTCTAGCGGGAGGTCGGTACGAACAGTACTTC
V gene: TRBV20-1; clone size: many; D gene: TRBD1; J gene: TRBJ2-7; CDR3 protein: CSARDNRGGYYEQYF; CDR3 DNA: TGCAGTGCTAGAGATAACAGGGGTGGTTACTACGAGCAGTACTTC
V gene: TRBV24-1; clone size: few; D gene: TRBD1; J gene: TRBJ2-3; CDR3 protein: CATSEADREPDTQYF; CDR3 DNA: TGTGCCACCAGTGAGGCGGACAGGGAGCCAGATACGCAGTATTTT
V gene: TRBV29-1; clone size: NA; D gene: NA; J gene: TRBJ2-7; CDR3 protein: CSVEERQKGWEQYF; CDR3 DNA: TGCAGCGTTGAAGAGAGACAGAAAGGATGGGAGCAGTACTTC
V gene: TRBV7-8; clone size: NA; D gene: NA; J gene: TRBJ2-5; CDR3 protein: CASSPPLNRETQYF; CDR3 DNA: TGTGCCAGCAGCCCCCCCCTCAACCGGGAGACCCAGTACTTC
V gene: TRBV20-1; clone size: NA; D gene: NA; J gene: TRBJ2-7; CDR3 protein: CSARRSGRNSYERYF; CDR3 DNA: TGCAGTGCTAGAAGAAGCGGCCGCAACTCCTACGAGCGGTACTTC